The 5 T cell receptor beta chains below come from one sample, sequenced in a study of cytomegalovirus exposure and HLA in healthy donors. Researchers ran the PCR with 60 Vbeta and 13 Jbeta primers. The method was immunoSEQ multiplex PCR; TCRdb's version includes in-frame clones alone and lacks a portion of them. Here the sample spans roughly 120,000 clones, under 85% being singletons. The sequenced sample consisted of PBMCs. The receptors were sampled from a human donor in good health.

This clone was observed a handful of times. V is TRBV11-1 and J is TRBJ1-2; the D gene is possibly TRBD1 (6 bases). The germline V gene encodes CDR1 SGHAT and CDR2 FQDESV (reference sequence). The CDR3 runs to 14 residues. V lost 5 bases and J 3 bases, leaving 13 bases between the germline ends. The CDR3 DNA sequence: TGTGCCAGCAGCCCCTTCGCAGGGGACTATGGCTACACCTTC. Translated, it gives CASSPFAGDYGYTF.

The CDR3 here is CASSLAGADSYGYTF. The CDR3 DNA reads TGTGCCAGCAGCTTAGCTGGCGCGGATAGCTATGGCTACACCTTC. The chain joins TRBV7-2 to TRBJ1-2; no reliable D call. Between the trimmed V and J ends, which lost 0 bases and 4 bases, there was a span of 12 bases. The CDR3 has 15 amino acids. Germline lookup yields CDR1 SGHTA and CDR2 FQGNSA.

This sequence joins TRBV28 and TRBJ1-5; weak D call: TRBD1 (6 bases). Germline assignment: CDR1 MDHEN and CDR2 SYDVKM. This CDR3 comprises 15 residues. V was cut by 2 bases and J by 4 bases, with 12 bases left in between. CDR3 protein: CASSLEGERNQPQHF. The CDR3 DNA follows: TGTGCCAGCAGTTTAGAGGGGGAGAGAAATCAGCCCCAGCATTTT.

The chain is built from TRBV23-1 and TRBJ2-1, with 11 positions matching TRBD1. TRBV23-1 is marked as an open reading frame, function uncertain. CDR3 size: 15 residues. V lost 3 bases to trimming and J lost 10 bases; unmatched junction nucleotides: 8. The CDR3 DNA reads TGCGCCAGCAGTCACTCGGACAGGGGGCGAAACGAGCAGTTCTTC. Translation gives CASSHSDRGRNEQFF.

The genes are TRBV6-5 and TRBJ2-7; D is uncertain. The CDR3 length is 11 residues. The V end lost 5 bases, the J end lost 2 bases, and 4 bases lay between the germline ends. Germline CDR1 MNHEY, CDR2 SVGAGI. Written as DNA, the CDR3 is TGTGCCAGCAGTGGAGCCTACGAGCAGTACTTC. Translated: CASSGAYEQYF.